The T cell receptor beta chain described here comes from a study of T cells in Graves' hyperthyroidism and ophthalmopathy. This clonotype was recorded many times. V was pared by 4 bases and J by 2 bases, with 17 bases between. CDR3 size: 17 residues. Germline-derived CDR1 and CDR2 are SGHTA and FQGNSA. RNA transcripts served as the template for amplifying TCR beta CDR3 regions. The study used the HTBI primer set for a first-round RT-PCR of the TCR CDR3. One entry per CDR3 protein, called by TCRdb with MiXCR from the multiplex PCR reads. The sample includes more than 450,000 distinct CDR3 sequences, just under 20% of them seen just once.

The chain is built from TRBV7-2 and TRBJ2-2; the D gene is possibly TRBD2 (5 bases). This receptor was obtained from a middle-aged man with Graves' ophthalmopathy. The specimen was blood. For the CDR3, the DNA is TGTGCCAGCAGCTCCCGGGTGCTAGCTTCCAACACCGGGGAGCTGTTTTTT. This translates into CASSSRVLASNTGELFF.